Each of the 5 T cell receptor beta chains below was sequenced from the same sample in a study of cytomegalovirus exposure and HLA in healthy donors. PCR was performed using 60 Vbeta and 13 Jbeta primers. Clones were sequenced by immunoSEQ multiplex PCR, and TCRdb holds only the in-frame ones, with some missing. The sample has about 200,000 clones; about 85% are singletons. What was sequenced was PBMCs. All receptors derive from a woman in her forties or fifties in good health and CMV-seronegative.

J is TRBJ2-3 and V is TRBV5-4; perhaps TRBD1 as D (6 bases). This CDR3 has 14 amino acids. With 2 bases removed from V and 2 bases from J, the gap between germline ends came to 9 bases. Germline CDR1 is SGHNT and CDR2 is YYREEE (reference sequence). The CDR3 DNA reads TGTGCCAGCAGCTTCGGACAGTACACAGATACGCAGTATTTT. Translated: CASSFGQYTDTQYF.

The chain employs TRBV7-6 and TRBJ2-3; D may be TRBD2 (5 bases). Trimming removed 2 bases at V and 1 base at J, with 10 bases between. The CDR3 is 15 amino acids. Germline V gene sequence: CDR1 SGHVS, CDR2 FNYEAQ. Written as DNA, the CDR3 is TGTGCCAGCAGCTTATCGGGCGGGCGCACAGATACGCAGTATTTT. Its protein product is CASSLSGGRTDTQYF.

V and J are TRBV9 and TRBJ2-3, with D tentatively TRBD1 (6 bases). CDR3 length: 16 amino acids. V was pared by 3 bases and J by 1 base, with 15 bases between. Germline lookup yields CDR1 SGDLS and CDR2 YYNGEE. The CDR3 DNA sequence: TGTGCCAGCAGCGCACAGGGACACCATGGCACAGATACGCAGTATTTT. It translates to CASSAQGHHGTDTQYF.

This chain connects TRBV2 to TRBJ2-3, with a possible D match to TRBD1 (5 bases). Germline loops: CDR1 SNHLY, CDR2 FYNNEI. Trimming took 2 bases from V and 0 from J, leaving 6 bases between them. This CDR3 has 14 residues. The CDR3 nucleotides are TGTGCCAGCAGTGAAAGGGGTAGCACAGATACGCAGTATTTT. Translating gives CASSERGSTDTQYF.

This clone was seen only once. The chain recombines TRBV19 with TRBJ2-7; 8 nucleotides match TRBD2. Per the germline V gene, CDR1 is LNHDA and CDR2 is SQIVND (reference sequence). Germline trimming cut 4 bases from V and 2 bases from J; bases unmatched to any gene: 7. The CDR3 loop spans 15 amino acids. Here the CDR3 reads CASSTTGGTPYEQYF. The CDR3 DNA sequence: TGTGCCAGTAGTACAACGGGGGGGACACCCTACGAGCAGTACTTC.